This record looks at one T cell receptor beta chain sequence and its context. The sample is drawn from a study of blood T cell repertoires in COVID-19. Authors' processing steps: Reference gene primer amplification in the assay estimated nucleated cell counts. Here immunoSEQ multiplex PCR was the method, and the copy in TCRdb shows in-frame clones only, minus some. That table supplies the V and J calls and clone size; D and trimming were determined from the DNA. The sample yields about 58,000 clones, 60% to 85% seen once. The origin of this receptor is a human donor in a cohort sampled during active COVID-19. The sequencing sample was made of peripheral blood.

The CDR3 coding sequence is TGTGCCAGCAGCCAGACCGGGACTAGCGCAATCTACGAGCAGTACTTC. Translation: CASSQTGTSAIYEQYF. This rearrangement joins TRBV14 to TRBJ2-7, with 10 nucleotides matching TRBD2. The CDR3 runs 16 residues. V trimming: 3 bases; J trimming: 3 bases; junction bases outside the gene matches: 8. Per the germline V gene, CDR1 is SGHDN and CDR2 is FVKESK. The variable domain in full, with the rest retrieved from reference TRBV14 and TRBJ2-7, is EAGVTQFPSHSVIEKGQTVTLRCDPISGHDNLYWYRRVMGKEIKFLLHFVKESKQDESGMPNNRFLAERTGGTYSTLKVQPAELEDSGVYFCASSQTGTSAIYEQYFGPGTRLTVT.